A selection of T cell receptor beta chains follows, all from one sample in a study of CD8 T cells in Susac syndrome. TCRdb processed the immunoSEQ multiplex PCR reads anew with MiXCR; each CDR3 protein has one entry. The table has approximately 140,000 distinct CDR3 sequences, roughly 80% seen once; the top ten hold roughly 0.48%. The specimen sequenced was CD8+ T cells from PBMCs. These receptors came from a human donor with multiple sclerosis. Both conserved end residues are part of each CDR3. Fields, in order: clone size, D gene, J gene, V gene, CDR3 protein, CDR3 DNA. A D gene is named only where the DNA matches it firmly. Not every row has a clone size; where given, it reads once, few, many or a size class.

- | TRBD1 | TRBJ1-6 | TRBV5-6 | CASSFMNRGISNSPLHF | TGTGCCAGCAGCTTTATGAACAGGGGAATAAGCAATTCACCCCTCCACTTT
few | - | TRBJ2-7 | TRBV2 | CASSQGPLKYEQYF | TGTGCCAGCAGCCAAGGGCCTCTTAAGTACGAGCAGTACTTC
- | TRBD1 | TRBJ2-5 | TRBV12-3/TRBV12-4 | CASSSTGLGETQYF | TGTGCCAGCAGTTCGACAGGGTTGGGGGAGACCCAGTACTTC
few | - | TRBJ1-2 | TRBV20-1 | CSARVGTVYGYTF | TGCAGTGCTAGAGTAGGGACGGTCTATGGCTACACCTTC
- | TRBD1 | TRBJ2-1 | TRBV27 | CASSSLTGFSYNEQFF | TGTGCCAGCAGTTCCTTGACAGGGTTCTCCTACAATGAGCAGTTCTTC
- | - | TRBJ1-1 | TRBV12-3/TRBV12-4 | CASSFSQNTEAFF | TGTGCCAGCAGTTTTTCCCAGAACACTGAAGCTTTCTTT
- | - | TRBJ1-1 | TRBV28 | CASSWTENTEAFF | TGTGCCAGCAGTTGGACAGAGAACACTGAAGCTTTCTTT
- | - | TRBJ1-1 | TRBV9 | CASSVDATPKAFF | TGTGCCAGCAGCGTAGACGCCACTCCCAAAGCTTTCTTT
- | - | TRBJ1-4 | TRBV6-1 | CASSEEPMSATNEKLFF | TGTGCCAGCAGTGAAGAGCCGATGAGTGCAACTAATGAAAAACTGTTTTTT
- | - | TRBJ2-1 | TRBV19 | CASSPSTGYNEQFF | TGTGCCAGTAGTCCATCGACAGGCTACAATGAGCAGTTCTTC
few | - | TRBJ1-4 | TRBV5-6 | CASSLGEKLFF | TGTGCCAGCAGCTTGGGAGAAAAACTGTTTTTT
- | - | TRBJ2-7 | TRBV19 | CASSITGTPYEQYF | TGTGCCAGTAGTATTACAGGAACTCCCTACGAGCAGTACTTC
once | - | TRBJ1-1 | TRBV19 | CASSMAGTEAFF | TGTGCCAGTAGTATGGCGGGCACTGAAGCTTTCTTT
once | - | TRBJ2-3 | TRBV24-1 | CATSEVPGRYLPDTQYF | TGTGCCACCAGTGAAGTCCCTGGACGGTACTTGCCAGATACGCAGTATTTT
- | - | TRBJ2-2 | TRBV30 | CAWSVLLGHRRELFF | TGTGCCTGGAGTGTCCTCTTGGGACACCGGCGGGAGCTGTTTTTT
- | - | TRBJ2-1 | TRBV15 | CATSRDTGREESSYNEQFF | TGTGCCACCAGCAGAGACACAGGGCGAGAGGAAAGCTCCTACAATGAGCAGTTCTTC
- | - | TRBJ2-5 | TRBV19 | CASSPSPDRQYF | TGTGCCAGTAGTCCTTCCCCAGATCGCCAGTACTTC
- | TRBD2 | TRBJ2-1 | TRBV6-2/TRBV6-3 | CASSWREGYNEQFF | TGTGCCAGCAGTTGGCGGGAGGGTTACAATGAGCAGTTCTTC
once | - | TRBJ1-2 | TRBV5-1 | CASSLDYPGDYGYTF | TGCGCCAGCAGCTTGGATTACCCAGGGGACTATGGCTACACCTTC
- | TRBD1 | TRBJ1-2 | TRBV7-2 | CASSPGQGGFGYTF | TGTGCCAGCAGCCCCGGACAGGGCGGATTTGGCTACACCTTC
- | TRBD1 | TRBJ1-2 | TRBV6-1 | CASSLRDSSPWDGYTF | TGTGCCAGCAGTCTTCGGGACAGTTCCCCCTGGGATGGCTACACCTTC
- | - | TRBJ2-1 | TRBV5-6 | CATHFRGGRFNEQFF | TGTGCCACTCATTTTAGGGGAGGTCGTTTCAATGAGCAGTTCTTC
- | - | TRBJ1-5 | TRBV7-8 | CASSPQGWIGDQPQHF | TGTGCCAGCAGCCCTCAAGGATGGATCGGGGATCAGCCCCAGCATTTT
few | - | TRBJ2-1 | TRBV7-9 | CASSLQGHLGNEQFF | TGTGCCAGCAGCCTACAGGGACATCTAGGGAATGAGCAGTTCTTC
few | - | TRBJ2-1 | TRBV12-3/TRBV12-4 | CASSLGFPSEQFF | TGTGCCAGCAGCTTAGGATTCCCGAGTGAGCAGTTCTTC
- | TRBD2 | TRBJ2-1 | TRBV7-2 | CASSSAPISGGSSYNEQFF | TGTGCCAGCAGCTCCGCCCCCATAAGCGGGGGGAGCTCCTACAATGAGCAGTTCTTC
- | TRBD2 | TRBJ2-3 | TRBV11-3 | CASSRFRGREMDTQYF | TGTGCCAGCAGCCGCTTCCGGGGGAGGGAGATGGATACGCAGTATTTT
- | - | TRBJ2-1 | TRBV20-1 | CSARGLVPGGENEQFF | TGCAGTGCCAGGGGTTTGGTCCCGGGAGGAGAAAATGAGCAGTTCTTC
- | - | TRBJ1-1 | TRBV13 | CASSLIRQANTEAFF | TGTGCCAGCAGCTTAATTCGACAGGCTAACACTGAAGCTTTCTTT
- | - | TRBJ1-1 | TRBV30 | CALTGSNGEAFF | TGTGCCTTGACGGGCAGTAACGGTGAAGCTTTCTTT
- | TRBD2 | TRBJ2-1 | TRBV20-1 | CSALLWEAGGPEQFF | TGCAGTGCTCTCCTTTGGGAAGCGGGAGGGCCGGAGCAGTTCTTC
- | - | TRBJ2-6 | TRBV19 | CASTLIRSGANVLTF | TGTGCCAGTACCCTAATCCGCTCTGGGGCCAACGTCCTGACTTTC
- | TRBD2 | TRBJ2-3 | TRBV11-3 | CASSSGGVSTDTQYF | TGTGCCAGCAGCTCGGGGGGTGTTAGCACAGATACGCAGTATTTT